A single sample gave rise to the 6 T cell receptor beta chains below, sequenced in a study of blood T cells in healthy people across ages. A second PCR, run for roughly 7 to 11 cycles, used a sample-barcoded 5' primer plus a J-beta primer mix. In TCRdb, the 5' RACE reads were re-called with MiXCR into one record per CDR3 protein. The profile covers 650,000 to 950,000 distinct CDR3 sequences, with 44% appearing a single time and roughly 18% taken by the ten largest. Sequenced sample: blood. The receptors here all came from a man in his sixties in good health.

The V gene is TRBV4-1, the J gene TRBJ2-7; the match to TRBD1 covers 7 bases. The CDR3 has 17 amino acids. From germline, CDR1 is MGHRA and CDR2 YSYEKL. V dropped 3 bases and J dropped 1; count of bases not matched to a gene: 12. The CDR3 here is CASSHPSRTGPSYEQYF. For the CDR3, the DNA is TGCGCCAGCAGCCATCCCTCTCGGACAGGTCCTTCCTACGAGCAGTACTTC.

Note on this clonotype: A read error may produce the germline difference seen at one junction end. The V call is TRBV6-1, the J call TRBJ2-5; a possible D gene is TRBD1 (6 bases). This CDR3 has 13 residues. The germline V gene encodes CDR1 MNHNS and CDR2 SASEGT. The CDR3 bases are TGTGCTAGCATGGGTGGGACACCTGAGACCCAGTACTTC. It is translated as CASMGGTPETQYF.

The V and J genes are TRBV5-1 and TRBJ2-7; no clear D gene. The CDR3 spans 14 residues. Trimming cost V 0 bases and J 7 bases, with 14 bases left between them. Germline assignment: CDR1 SGHRS and CDR2 YFSETQ. The CDR3 sequence: CASSLAGSDNEQYF. In DNA, the CDR3 is TGCGCCAGCAGCTTGGCCGGAAGCGACAATGAGCAGTACTTC.

The rearrangement joins TRBV20-1 to TRBJ2-3, with 14 bases that match TRBD2. The junction had 9 bases not matched to a gene; V was cut back by 5 bases and J by 5 bases. Germline values: CDR1 DFQATT, CDR2 SNEGSKA (reference sequence). The CDR3 is made up of 16 amino acids. DNA for the CDR3: TGCAGTGCTGGACCGACTAGCGGGGGGGCTGGAGATACGCAGTATTTT. Protein: CSAGPTSGGAGDTQYF.

The chain links TRBV10-3 to TRBJ1-1, with TRBD1 as a possible D gene (5 bases). CDR1 is ENHRY and CDR2 is SYGVKD in the germline V gene. Between the trimmed V and J ends, which lost 4 bases and 4 bases, there was a span of 10 bases. The CDR3 length is 13 residues. CDR3: CAISGKGTTEAFF. The CDR3 nucleotides read TGTGCCATCAGTGGTAAGGGGACCACTGAAGCTTTCTTT.

This clonotype occurred a few times. The V gene is TRBV30, the J gene TRBJ2-1; D ambiguous. CDR3 length: 15 residues. V was pared by 0 bases and J by 5 bases, with 14 bases between. Germline lookup yields CDR1 GTSNPN and CDR2 SVGIG (reference sequence). CDR3 nucleotides: TGTGCCTGGAGTGTTGGTGGCATTTACGACAATGAGCAGTTCTTC. Translation: CAWSVGGIYDNEQFF.